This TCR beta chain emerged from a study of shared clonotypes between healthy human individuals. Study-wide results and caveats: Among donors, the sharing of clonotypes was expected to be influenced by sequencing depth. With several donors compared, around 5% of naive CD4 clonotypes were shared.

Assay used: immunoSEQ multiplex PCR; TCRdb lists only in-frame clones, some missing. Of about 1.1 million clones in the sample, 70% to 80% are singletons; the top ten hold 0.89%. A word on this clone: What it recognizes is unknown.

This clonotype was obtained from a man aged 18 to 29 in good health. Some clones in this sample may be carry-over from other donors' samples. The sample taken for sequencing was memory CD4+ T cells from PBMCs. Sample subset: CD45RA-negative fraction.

The CDR3: CASSRQGQYSPLHF. CDR3 coding DNA: TGTGCCAGCAGCAGACAGGGGCAGTATTCACCCCTCCACTTT. The chain combines TRBV6-5 with TRBJ1-6, with 8 bases fitting TRBD1. The V gene's germline CDR1 is MNHEY and CDR2 SVGAGI. Losses at the gene ends were 6 bases for V and 8 bases for J; bases not matched to a gene: 6. This CDR3 is 14 amino acids long.